One sample yielded the 2 T cell receptor beta chains listed below, sequenced in a study of blood T cells in healthy people across ages. With a J-beta primer mix and a sample-barcoded 5' primer, a second PCR ran about 6 to 11 cycles. One entry per CDR3 protein, called by TCRdb with MiXCR from the 5' RACE reads. The top ten hold around 15% of the sample, which has 850,000 or so distinct CDR3 sequences, 29% seen once. The sample comprised blood. The origin of the receptors is a woman aged 80 or over in good health.

This chain links TRBV6-1 with TRBJ1-4, with TRBD1 matching over 9 bases. CDR3 length: 15 residues. Trimming cost V 3 bases and J 6 bases; bases outside gene matches: 5. CDR1 is MNHNS, CDR2 SASEGT, per germline. The CDR3 region is CASSEGGTGHEKLFF. For the CDR3, the DNA is TGTGCCAGCAGTGAGGGCGGGACAGGGCATGAAAAACTGTTTTTT.

The V call is TRBV10-3, the J call TRBJ2-7, with D tentatively TRBD2 (5 bases). The CDR3 loop spans 13 amino acids. The germline gives CDR1 ENHRY, CDR2 SYGVKD. V was shortened by 3 bases and J by 9 bases, with 15 bases between the two germline ends. CDR3 amino acids: CAISDEGLALQYF. CDR3 nucleotides: TGTGCCATCAGTGATGAAGGTCTAGCTTTGCAGTACTTC.